The 21 T cell receptor beta chains listed next were all sequenced from one sample in a study of technical replicates of blood from several donors. Sequencing was performed with immunoSEQ multiplex PCR; in TCRdb, only in-frame clones are kept and a portion is missing. The table records 80,000 to 95,000 clones, 90% to 97% of them present only once. Source material: T cells isolated from PBMCs. The receptor set was obtained from a human donor in good health.

This rearrangement joins TRBV7-9 to TRBJ1-1, with D possibly being TRBD1 (5 bases). The CDR3 length is 15 residues. Per germline, CDR1 SEHNR and CDR2 FQNEAQ (reference sequence). Trimming cost V 1 base and J 3 bases, with 12 bases left between them. This CDR3 reads CASSLGYRGDTEAFF. CDR3 bases: TGTGCCAGCAGCTTAGGCTATAGGGGCGACACTGAAGCTTTCTTT.

This clone was seen a few times. The chain is built from TRBV21-1 and TRBJ1-2. TRBV21-1 is an annotated pseudogene. This CDR3 is 16 amino acids long. The CDR3 coding sequence is TGTGCCAGCAGCAAGGAGGCCGGGGGGTACCGATATGGCTACACCTTC. This gives the protein CASSKEAGGYRYGYTF.

J is TRBJ2-1 and V is TRBV28; 7 positions agree with TRBD2. The CDR3 contains 15 residues. Germline CDR1 MDHEN, CDR2 SYDVKM. V lost 6 bases, J lost 12 bases, and 17 bases stayed unmatched. The CDR3 nucleotides read TGTGCCAGCAGGCCACCCGGGGACTACCGAGATGGGCAGTTCTTC. The encoded protein is CASRPPGDYRDGQFF.

CDR3 protein: CASSRRGQWENIQYF. The CDR3 DNA follows: TGTGCCAGTAGTCGTAGGGGACAGTGGGAAAACATTCAGTACTTC. The chain carries TRBV19 and TRBJ2-4; 7 bases agree with TRBD1. The germline V gene encodes CDR1 LNHDA and CDR2 SQIVND (reference sequence). V shed 5 bases, J shed 5 bases, and the junction held 9 bases outside the gene matches. The CDR3 contains 15 residues.

This chain connects TRBV27 to TRBJ1-2; 8 bases agree with TRBD1. V gave up 4 bases and J gave up 8 bases; unmatched junction bases: 9. The CDR3 sequence is 14 residues long. Germline V CDR1 and CDR2: MNHEY, SMNVEV (reference sequence). The CDR3 loop reads CASSSFQGAGGYTF. Written as DNA, the CDR3 is TGTGCCAGCAGTTCTTTCCAGGGGGCGGGCGGCTACACCTTC.

The gene calls are TRBV19 and TRBJ2-2, with 8 bases that match TRBD1. With 6 bases clipped from V and 7 bases from J, the junction kept 13 bases outside the gene matches. This CDR3 spans 16 amino acids. Germline CDR1 reads LNHDA; CDR2 reads SQIVND (reference sequence). This chain's CDR3 is CASSAGTGSRDGELFF. CDR3 bases: TGTGCCAGTAGCGCCGGGACAGGTAGTAGGGACGGGGAGCTGTTTTTT.

The chain joins TRBV6-5 to TRBJ1-1; D is perhaps TRBD1 (5 bases). Trimming took off 6 bases at V and 0 bases at J, with 11 bases between the two ends. The germline gives CDR1 MNHEY, CDR2 SVGAGI. This CDR3 has 14 residues. The CDR3 DNA follows: TGTGCCAGCAGCCGACAGCTCATGAACACTGAAGCTTTCTTT. As protein: CASSRQLMNTEAFF.

This chain links TRBV9 with TRBJ2-7, with D maybe TRBD2 (6 bases). Germline lookup yields CDR1 SGDLS and CDR2 YYNGEE. Trimming shortened V by 3 bases and J by 6 bases, and 13 bases separated the two germline ends. There are 13 residues in the CDR3. CDR3 sequence reads: CASSEGAGVEQYF. For the CDR3, the DNA is TGTGCCAGCAGCGAAGGAGCGGGTGTCGAGCAGTACTTC.

This rearrangement joins TRBV4-1 to TRBJ2-1; 8 bases are shared with TRBD2. CDR1 and CDR2 from the germline V gene are MGHRA and YSYEKL. The CDR3 length is 16 residues. V lost 1 base, J lost 9 bases, and 11 bases stayed unmatched. CDR3 amino acids: CASSQGPGLGTGEQFF. The CDR3 nucleotides are TGCGCCAGCAGCCAAGGTCCGGGACTAGGCACAGGTGAGCAGTTCTTC.

A single count supports this clone. The CDR3 region has the DNA TGCGCCAGCAGCCAAGTCCAAGGGGGTGGCTACACCTTC. This translates into CASSQVQGGGYTF. The chain links TRBV4-3 to TRBJ1-2; perhaps TRBD1 as D (6 bases). The CDR3 has 13 amino acids. V was pared by 1 base and J by 7 bases, with 10 bases between. Germline V lookup: CDR1 LGHNA, CDR2 YSLEER.

The J gene is TRBJ2-7, the V gene TRBV7-6, with unresolved D. The CDR3 has 13 amino acids. The germline CDR1 and CDR2 sequences are SGHVS and FNYEAQ. V was trimmed by 5 bases and J by 2 bases, leaving 10 bases between them. For the CDR3, the DNA is TGTGCCAGCAGCCCTCAGATCACCTACGAGCAGTACTTC. Translated: CASSPQITYEQYF.

The chain joins TRBV9 to TRBJ2-1; 9 nucleotides align to TRBD2. This CDR3 spans 17 amino acids. Germline-derived CDR1 and CDR2 are SGDLS and YYNGEE. Trimming took 3 bases from V and 2 from J; bases not matched to a gene: 9. The CDR3 spells CASSGGGLARTYNEQFF. CDR3 DNA sequence: TGTGCCAGCAGCGGGGGAGGACTAGCGCGGACCTACAATGAGCAGTTCTTC.

V and J are TRBV2 and TRBJ2-1, with 9 bases identical to TRBD2. This CDR3 contains 15 residues. CDR1 and CDR2 from the germline V gene are SNHLY and FYNNEI. The V and J ends lost 3 bases and 4 bases, in that order; junction bases with no gene match: 4. In DNA, the CDR3 is TGTGCCAGCAGTGATCCCCTAGCGGGATACAATGAGCAGTTCTTC. Protein product: CASSDPLAGYNEQFF. The full variable domain, with the rest looked up from reference TRBV2 and TRBJ2-1, is EPEVTQTPSHQVTQMGQEVILRCVPISNHLYFYWYRQILGQKVEFLVSFYNNEISEKSEIFDDQFSVERPDGSNFTLKIRSTKLEDSAMYFCASSDPLAGYNEQFFGPGTRLTVL.

The chain links TRBV25-1 to TRBJ1-2; no clear D. The V end lost 1 base, the J end lost 3 bases, and 9 bases lay between the germline ends. CDR3 length: 14 amino acids. Germline-derived CDR1 and CDR2 are MGHDK and SYGVNS. The CDR3 sequence is CASSEFGEYYGYTF. Here the CDR3 DNA reads TGTGCCAGCAGTGAATTTGGAGAGTACTATGGCTACACCTTC.

This rearrangement joins TRBV20-1 to TRBJ1-4; no firm D call. The CDR3 sequence is 11 residues long. Germline CDR1 and CDR2: DFQATT and SNEGSKA (reference sequence). The CDR3 protein is CAYKDTEKLFF. The CDR3 DNA follows: TGCGCTTACAAAGATACGGAAAAACTGTTTTTT.

The chain joins TRBV6-1 to TRBJ2-5, with 10 nucleotides matching TRBD2. Germline assignment: CDR1 MNHNS and CDR2 SASEGT. The J segment lost 5 bases and the V segment lost 2 bases, leaving 8 bases of the junction unmatched. The CDR3 covers 16 residues. The CDR3 DNA sequence: TGTGCCAGCAGTGAAATCCTAGCGGGAGAGTTGGAGACCCAGTACTTC. The encoded protein is CASSEILAGELETQYF.

Here the CDR3 DNA reads TGTGCCAGCAGGGTGGGGGGGCGCGCTGGTGAAGCTTTCTTT. Protein product: CASRVGGRAGEAFF. J is TRBJ1-1 and V is TRBV28; TRBD1 is a possible D gene (6 bases). Germline V gives CDR1 MDHEN, CDR2 SYDVKM. Trimming removed 6 bases from V and 7 bases from J, with 18 bases in between. The CDR3 sequence is 14 residues long.

The chain recombines TRBV5-4 with TRBJ1-2; 7 nucleotides agree with TRBD1. Per germline, CDR1 SGHNT and CDR2 YYREEE (reference sequence). The CDR3 runs 13 residues. The J segment lost 6 bases and the V segment lost 6 bases, leaving 8 bases of the junction unmatched. CDR3 DNA sequence: TGTGCCAGCATAGGTCACAGGGGAGATGGCTACACCTTC. Translated: CASIGHRGDGYTF.

V and J are TRBV15 and TRBJ2-4, with D tentatively TRBD1 (5 bases). V was shortened by 0 bases and J by 0 bases, with 9 bases between the two germline ends. The CDR3 has 16 amino acids. Germline V gives CDR1 LNHNV, CDR2 YYDKDF (reference sequence). This CDR3 reads CATSREGVIAKNIQYF. CDR3 nucleotides: TGTGCCACCAGCAGAGAAGGGGTGATAGCCAAAAACATTCAGTACTTC.

In DNA, the CDR3 is TGTGCCAGCAGCTTATTGATGGAGGAACTGTTTTTT. This sequence encodes CASSLLMEELFF. This rearrangement joins TRBV7-8 to TRBJ1-4; D not resolved. CDR1 SGHVS and CDR2 FQNEAQ come from the germline V gene. The CDR3 has 12 amino acids. Trimming removed 2 bases at V and 12 bases at J, with 10 bases between.

This clone occurred once. This chain joins TRBV2 and TRBJ2-1; no definite D call. Germline V lookup: CDR1 SNHLY, CDR2 FYNNEI. Trimming removed 6 bases at V and 4 bases at J, with 10 bases between. The CDR3 loop spans 13 amino acids. For the CDR3, the DNA is TGTGCCAGCAGATCGTCGAGTTACAATGAGCAGTTCTTC. Translation gives CASRSSSYNEQFF.